This TCR beta chain was sequenced during a study of OX40 agonist ivuxolimab in advanced cancers. Study-level background: As their treatment, patients were administered ivuxolimab, an agonistic anti-OX40 (CD134) antibody. Study results and caveats: Specificity for antigen went undetermined in the expanded peripheral T cells.

V lost 0 bases to trimming and J lost 4 bases; unmatched junction nucleotides: 5. Per germline, CDR1 MNHEY and CDR2 SVGAGI. The CDR3 is 15 residues long. Method: immunoSEQ multiplex PCR; TCRdb's copy keeps in-frame clones and lacks some. The data hold over 100,000 clones, with 85% to 90% observed a single time. Of note for this clone: The antigen remains undetermined.

The TCR was taken from an adult with an advanced solid tumor such as melanoma, head and neck, liver or kidney cancer. The V and J genes are TRBV6-5 and TRBJ1-1; 7 nucleotides line up with TRBD1. Sequenced material: CD4+ or CD8+ T cells sorted from blood, taken in a trial of the OX40 agonist ivuxolimab. The DNA of the CDR3 is TGTGCCAGCAGTTACTCGACAGGGCTGGGCACTGAAGCTTTCTTT. It encodes CASSYSTGLGTEAFF.